These 14 T cell receptor beta chains were all obtained from the same sample, sequenced in a study of human T cells and chemical hapten exposure. TCRdb used MiXCR to reprocess the 5' RACE reads, holding one entry per CDR3 protein. Among 110,000 to 150,000 distinct CDR3 sequences listed, around 4.4% were seen once. It was from unfractionated whole blood that total RNA was extracted. The source of these receptors is a female donor in good health.

About this clonotype itself: Just one base apart from a much larger clone, this may be a read error. The gene calls are TRBV6-7 and TRBJ2-4; 9 nucleotides align to TRBD1. Being an ORF, TRBV6-7 has a function that is uncertain. The length of the CDR3 is 21 residues. V lost 6 bases to trimming and J lost 5 bases; unmatched junction nucleotides: 26. CDR3 sequence: CASSPAGQGLSGFGFQNIQYF. DNA for the CDR3: TGTGCCAGCAGCCCCGCTGGACAGGGGCTCTCGGGGTTTGGTTTCCAAAACATTCAGTACTTC.

This clonotype was recorded at least ten times. The rearrangement links TRBV7-2 to TRBJ1-3; 9 nucleotides align to TRBD1. This CDR3 contains 17 residues. Germline values: CDR1 SGHTA, CDR2 FQGNSA. Trimming took 4 bases from V and 1 from J; bases not matched to a gene: 8. The CDR3 spells CASSSRQGGRSGNTIYF. The CDR3 DNA reads TGTGCCAGCAGCTCCCGACAGGGGGGTAGATCTGGAAACACCATATATTTT.

As concerns this clonotype: With a much larger clone just one base away, this may be a read error. V gene TRBV24-1 combines with J gene TRBJ2-1; D is unclear. The CDR3 spans 12 residues. The germline gives CDR1 KGHDR, CDR2 SFDVKD. The CDR3 coding sequence is TGTGCCACCAAGAGCTCCTACAATGGGCAGTTCTTC. It specifies CATKSSYNGQFF.

In its sample, this clonotype was seen a few times. This could be a read error, since a much larger clone is one nucleotide away. The V and J genes are TRBV29-1 and TRBJ1-1; possibly TRBD1 for D (5 bases). CDR1 and CDR2 from the germline V gene are SQVTM and ANQGSEA. The V end lost 6 bases, the J end lost 7 bases, and 18 bases lay between the germline ends. The CDR3 covers 13 residues. The CDR3 DNA is TGCAGCGTCATTGCCGGGGGTTGGGGTGAAGCTTTCTTT. It translates to CSVIAGGWGEAFF.

In this sample, this clonotype turned up many times. This chain uses TRBV9 with TRBJ2-1; 10 bases line up with TRBD2. Losses at the gene ends were 3 bases for V and 4 bases for J; bases not matched to a gene: 7. Germline V gives CDR1 SGDLS, CDR2 YYNGEE. The CDR3 sequence is 16 residues long. The CDR3: CASSELAGGVYNEQFF. As DNA, the CDR3 is TGTGCCAGCAGCGAGTTAGCGGGGGGCGTTTACAATGAGCAGTTCTTC.

This clonotype has at least ten counts. The genes are TRBV12-3 or TRBV12-4 and TRBJ2-7, with D unresolved. The CDR3 extends over 11 amino acids. V was trimmed by 4 bases and J by 6 bases, leaving 7 bases between them. The CDR3 reads CASSSGPEQYF. The CDR3 nucleotides are TGTGCCAGCAGTTCCGGGCCCGAGCAGTACTTC.

This sequence joins TRBV28 and TRBJ1-3; no firm D call. V dropped 8 bases and J dropped 4 bases, with 6 bases sitting between them. The CDR3 runs to 11 residues. In germline, CDR1 is MDHEN, CDR2 SYDVKM. CDR3 sequence: CASVEGNTIYF. For the CDR3, the DNA is TGTGCCAGCGTAGAAGGAAACACCATATATTTT.

Many counts were recorded for this clonotype. The rearrangement uses TRBV12-3 or TRBV12-4 and TRBJ2-7, with D unresolved. This CDR3 is built from 13 residues. V lost 6 bases and J lost 0, with 9 bases in between. The CDR3: CASSRKSSYEQYF. DNA for the CDR3: TGTGCCAGCAGCCGGAAGAGCTCCTACGAGCAGTACTTC.

This clonotype was counted between two and nine times. The chain has TRBV9 and TRBJ2-3, with 9 positions matching TRBD2. Germline V gene data show CDR1 as SGDLS and CDR2 as YYNGEE. V was pared by 0 bases and J by 6 bases, with 5 bases of the junction left unmatched. The CDR3 runs to 15 residues. The CDR3, as DNA: TGTGCCAGCAGCGTAGTGGGGACTAGCATCGATACGCAGTATTTT. Its translation: CASSVVGTSIDTQYF.

This clonotype was seen ten or more times. Here the CDR3 reads CASSSVRQGSTEAFF. The CDR3 bases are TGCGCCAGCAGCTCGGTGAGACAGGGGAGCACTGAAGCTTTCTTT. The chain uses TRBV5-1 and TRBJ1-1; TRBD1 agrees at 8 bases. V gave up 3 bases and J gave up 4 bases; unmatched junction bases: 8. CDR1 is SGHRS and CDR2 is YFSETQ in the germline V gene. This CDR3 is built from 15 residues.

This clonotype occurred many times. The chain's CDR3 is CASSQDAGTMEISPLHF. The CDR3 DNA follows: TGTGCCAGCAGCCAAGATGCAGGTACCATGGAAATTTCACCCCTCCACTTT. The J gene is TRBJ1-6, the V gene TRBV14; the D is unclear. The V gene lost 0 bases and the J gene lost 9 bases, with 18 bases spanning the gap. Per the germline V gene, CDR1 is SGHDN and CDR2 is FVKESK. CDR3 length equals 17 residues.

The V and J genes are TRBV30 and TRBJ2-1; D is possibly TRBD1 or TRBD2 (5 bases each). Between the trimmed V and J ends, which lost 4 bases and 7 bases, there was a span of 20 bases. CDR1 and CDR2 from the germline V gene are GTSNPN and SVGIG (reference sequence). This CDR3 comprises 15 residues. The chain's CDR3 is CAWTQGESRLNEQFF. Here the CDR3 DNA reads TGTGCCTGGACCCAGGGAGAAAGCCGTCTGAATGAGCAGTTCTTC. The full variable domain, its missing parts supplied by reference TRBV30 and TRBJ2-1, is SQTIHQWPATLVQPVGSPLSLECTVEGTSNPNLYWYRQAAGRGLQLLFYSVGIGQISSEVPQNLSASRPQDRQFILSSKKLLLSDSGFYLCAWTQGESRLNEQFFGPGTRLTVL.

This clonotype was observed a handful of times. V is TRBV20-1 and J is TRBJ1-1; no clear D gene. The CDR3 has 16 amino acids. Germline V gene sequence: CDR1 DFQATT, CDR2 SNEGSKA (reference sequence). Here the CDR3 reads CSAAGEEGRGNTEAFF. In nucleotides, the CDR3 is TGCAGCGCCGCGGGAGAGGAGGGTCGTGGGAACACTGAAGCTTTCTTT.

Many counts were recorded for this clonotype. The gene calls are TRBV15 and TRBJ2-5; D is undetermined. The ends were cut back, 3 bases at V and 4 bases at J, with 3 bases in the middle. Germline-derived CDR1 and CDR2 are LNHNV and YYDKDF (reference sequence). CDR3 size: 11 residues. CDR3 in DNA: TGTGCCACCAGCAGGGGAGAGACCCAGTACTTC. This gives the protein CATSRGETQYF.